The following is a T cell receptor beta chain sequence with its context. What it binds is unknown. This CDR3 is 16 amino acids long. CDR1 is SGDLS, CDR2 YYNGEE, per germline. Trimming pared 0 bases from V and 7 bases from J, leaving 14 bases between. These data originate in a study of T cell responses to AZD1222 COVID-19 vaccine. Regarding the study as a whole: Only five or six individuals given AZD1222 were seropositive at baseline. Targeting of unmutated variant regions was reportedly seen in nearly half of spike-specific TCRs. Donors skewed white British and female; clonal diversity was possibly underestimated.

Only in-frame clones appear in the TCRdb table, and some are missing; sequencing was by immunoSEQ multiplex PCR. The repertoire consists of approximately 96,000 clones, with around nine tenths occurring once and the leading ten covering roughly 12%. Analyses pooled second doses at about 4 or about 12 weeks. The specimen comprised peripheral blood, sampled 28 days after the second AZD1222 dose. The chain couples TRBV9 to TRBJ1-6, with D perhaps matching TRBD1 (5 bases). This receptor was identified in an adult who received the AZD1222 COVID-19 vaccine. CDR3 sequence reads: CASSVASGAVNSPLHF. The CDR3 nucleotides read TGTGCCAGCAGCGTAGCTTCCGGGGCAGTGAATTCACCCCTCCACTTT.